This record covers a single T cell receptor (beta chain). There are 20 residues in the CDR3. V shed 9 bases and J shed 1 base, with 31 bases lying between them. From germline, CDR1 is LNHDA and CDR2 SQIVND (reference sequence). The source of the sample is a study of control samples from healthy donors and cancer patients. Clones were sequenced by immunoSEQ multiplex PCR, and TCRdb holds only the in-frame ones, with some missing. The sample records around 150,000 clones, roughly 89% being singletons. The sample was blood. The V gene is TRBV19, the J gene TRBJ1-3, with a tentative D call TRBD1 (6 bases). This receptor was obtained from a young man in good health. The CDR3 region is CASQPSFLGGLSRSGNTIYF. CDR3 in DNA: TGTGCCAGCCAACCTAGTTTTCTTGGGGGGCTGAGTCGTTCTGGAAACACCATATATTTT.